This T cell receptor (beta chain) derives from a study of T-cell memory formation after mild COVID-19. This clonotype was seen ten or more times. What it recognizes is unknown. Study results and caveats: CD4+ clones that contracted lay mainly in CM and EM; CD8+ ones lay in EMRA.

TCRdb reanalysed the 5' RACE reads using MiXCR and keeps one entry per CDR3 protein. The sample lists about 290,000 distinct CDR3 sequences; under 20% were seen once. CDR3 length: 15 residues. V was trimmed by 5 bases and J by 0 bases, leaving 14 bases between them. Germline V gene lookup returns CDR1 DFQATT and CDR2 SNEGSKA (reference sequence). The sequenced material came from PBMCs or a T cell subset sorted from them (not recorded which). This TCR was recovered from a man younger than 35 who had mild COVID-19 (a few samples of this study predate the infection). Cell type and time point are not known. The chain links TRBV20-1 to TRBJ1-3; the D gene is possibly TRBD1 (6 bases). CDR3 sequence: CSAGRQALSGNTIYF. CDR3 bases: TGCAGTGCTGGAAGACAGGCCCTCTCTGGAAACACCATATATTTT.